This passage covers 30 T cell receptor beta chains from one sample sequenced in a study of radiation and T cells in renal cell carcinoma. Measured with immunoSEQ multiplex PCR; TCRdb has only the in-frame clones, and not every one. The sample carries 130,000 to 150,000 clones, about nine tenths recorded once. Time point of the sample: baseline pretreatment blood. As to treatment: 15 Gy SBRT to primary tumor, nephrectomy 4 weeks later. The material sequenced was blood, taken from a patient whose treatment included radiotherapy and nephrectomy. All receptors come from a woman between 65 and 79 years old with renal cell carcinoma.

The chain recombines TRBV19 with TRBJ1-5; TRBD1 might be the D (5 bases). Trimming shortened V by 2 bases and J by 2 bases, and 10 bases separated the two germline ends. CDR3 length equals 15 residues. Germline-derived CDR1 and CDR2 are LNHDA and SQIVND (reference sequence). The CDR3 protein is CASSIRGRGNQPQHF. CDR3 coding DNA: TGTGCCAGTAGTATAAGGGGCAGGGGCAATCAGCCCCAGCATTTT.

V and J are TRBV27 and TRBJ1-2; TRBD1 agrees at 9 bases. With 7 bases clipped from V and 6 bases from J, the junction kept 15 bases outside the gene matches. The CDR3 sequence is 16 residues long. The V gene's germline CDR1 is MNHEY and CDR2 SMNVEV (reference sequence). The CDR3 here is CASTGAWTGVKDGYTF. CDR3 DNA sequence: TGTGCCAGCACCGGGGCCTGGACAGGGGTAAAGGATGGCTACACCTTC.

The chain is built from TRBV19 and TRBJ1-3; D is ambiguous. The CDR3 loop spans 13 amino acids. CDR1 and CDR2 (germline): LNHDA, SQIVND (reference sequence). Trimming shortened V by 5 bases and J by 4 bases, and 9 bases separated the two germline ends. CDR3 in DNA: TGTGCCAGTAGTGCAGGCTCCGGAAACACCATATATTTT. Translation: CASSAGSGNTIYF.

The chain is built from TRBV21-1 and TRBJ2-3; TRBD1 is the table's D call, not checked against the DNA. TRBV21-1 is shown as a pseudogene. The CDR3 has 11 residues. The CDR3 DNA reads TGTGCCAAATCGCAGGCGAGCACGCAGTATTTT. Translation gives CAKSQASTQYF.

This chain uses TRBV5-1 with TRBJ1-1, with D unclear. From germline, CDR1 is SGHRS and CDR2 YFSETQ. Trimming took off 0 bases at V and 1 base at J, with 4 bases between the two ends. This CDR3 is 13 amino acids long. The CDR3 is CASSLAENTEAFF. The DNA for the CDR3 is TGCGCCAGCAGCTTGGCCGAGAACACTGAAGCTTTCTTT.

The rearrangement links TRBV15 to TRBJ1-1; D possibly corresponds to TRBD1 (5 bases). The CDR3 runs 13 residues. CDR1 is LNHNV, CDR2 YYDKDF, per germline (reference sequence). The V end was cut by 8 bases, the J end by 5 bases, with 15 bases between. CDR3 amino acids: CATDTGMRTEAFF. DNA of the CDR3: TGTGCCACCGATACAGGCATGAGGACTGAAGCTTTCTTT. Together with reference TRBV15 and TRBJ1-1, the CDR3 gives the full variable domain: DAMVIQNPRYQVTQFGKPVTLSCSQTLNHNVMYWYQQKSSQAPKLLFHYYDKDFNNEADTPDNFQSRRPNTSFCFLDIRSPGLGDTAMYLCATDTGMRTEAFFGQGTRLTVV.

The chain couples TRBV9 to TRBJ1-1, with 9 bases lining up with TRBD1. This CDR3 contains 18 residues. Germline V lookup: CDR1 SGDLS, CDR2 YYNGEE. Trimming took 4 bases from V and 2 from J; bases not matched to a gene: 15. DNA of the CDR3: TGTGCCAGCAGCAGTGTGGGACAGGGACGGATGGGCAACACTGAAGCTTTCTTT. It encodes CASSSVGQGRMGNTEAFF. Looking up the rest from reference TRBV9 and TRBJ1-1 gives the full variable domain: DSGVTQTPKHLITATGQRVTLRCSPRSGDLSVYWYQQSLDQGLQFLIQYYNGEERAKGNILERFSAQQFPDLHSELNLSSLELGDSALYFCASSSVGQGRMGNTEAFFGQGTRLTVV.

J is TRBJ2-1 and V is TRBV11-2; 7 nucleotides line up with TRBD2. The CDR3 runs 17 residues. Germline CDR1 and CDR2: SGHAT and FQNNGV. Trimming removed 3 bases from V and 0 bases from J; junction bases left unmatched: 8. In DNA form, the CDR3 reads TGTGCCAGCAGCTTCCCAAGCGGGACCCTCTCCTACAATGAGCAGTTCTTC. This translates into CASSFPSGTLSYNEQFF. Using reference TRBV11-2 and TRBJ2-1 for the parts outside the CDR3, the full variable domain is EAGVAQSPRYKIIEKRQSVAFWCNPISGHATLYWYQQILGQGPKLLIQFQNNGVVDDSQLPKDRFSAERLKGVDSTLKIQPAKLEDSAVYLCASSFPSGTLSYNEQFFGPGTRLTVL.

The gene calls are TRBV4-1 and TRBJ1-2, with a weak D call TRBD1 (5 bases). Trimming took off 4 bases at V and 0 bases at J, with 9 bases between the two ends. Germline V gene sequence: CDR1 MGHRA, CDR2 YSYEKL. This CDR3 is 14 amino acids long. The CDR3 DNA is TGCGCCAGCAGCCCCAGGGAGTCTAACTATGGCTACACCTTC. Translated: CASSPRESNYGYTF.

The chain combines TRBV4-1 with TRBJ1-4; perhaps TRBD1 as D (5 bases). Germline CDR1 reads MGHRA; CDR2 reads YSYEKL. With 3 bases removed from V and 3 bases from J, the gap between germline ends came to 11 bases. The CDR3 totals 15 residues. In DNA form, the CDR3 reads TGCGCCAGCAGCCAGGGGGGACTTTCTAATGAAAAACTGTTTTTT. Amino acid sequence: CASSQGGLSNEKLFF.

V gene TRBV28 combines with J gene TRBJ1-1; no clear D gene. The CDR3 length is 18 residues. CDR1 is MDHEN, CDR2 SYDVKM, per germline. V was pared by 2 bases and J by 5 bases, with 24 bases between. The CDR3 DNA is TGTGCCAGCAGTTTAGTCGCGTTGAGGGCCTCGCAATGGACTGAAGCTTTCTTT. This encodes CASSLVALRASQWTEAFF.

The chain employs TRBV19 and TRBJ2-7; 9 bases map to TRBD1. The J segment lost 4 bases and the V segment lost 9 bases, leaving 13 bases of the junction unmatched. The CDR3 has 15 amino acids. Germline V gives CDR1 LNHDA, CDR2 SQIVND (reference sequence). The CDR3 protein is CASQVGTGRAYEQYF. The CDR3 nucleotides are TGTGCCAGCCAGGTGGGGACAGGGAGGGCTTACGAGCAGTACTTC.

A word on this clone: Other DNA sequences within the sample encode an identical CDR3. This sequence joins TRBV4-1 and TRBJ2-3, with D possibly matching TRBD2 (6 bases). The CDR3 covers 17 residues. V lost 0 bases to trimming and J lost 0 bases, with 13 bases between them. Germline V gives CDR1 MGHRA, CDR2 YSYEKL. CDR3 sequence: CASSQDPPGGSTDTQYF. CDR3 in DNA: TGCGCCAGCAGCCAAGATCCCCCCGGGGGAAGCACAGATACGCAGTATTTT.

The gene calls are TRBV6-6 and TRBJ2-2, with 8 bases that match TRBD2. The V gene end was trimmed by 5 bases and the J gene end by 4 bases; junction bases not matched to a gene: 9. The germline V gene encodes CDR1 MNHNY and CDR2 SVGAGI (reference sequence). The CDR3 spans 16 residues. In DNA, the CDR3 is TGTGCCAGCAGTCCTCTCGGGAGGGCCTTCACCGGGGAGCTGTTTTTT. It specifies CASSPLGRAFTGELFF.

CDR3 bases: TGTGCCAGCAGTTTTACCTGGGACAGGGCCGGCTATGGCTACACCTTC. As protein: CASSFTWDRAGYGYTF. The chain has TRBV7-2 and TRBJ1-2; 9 positions agree with TRBD1. CDR1 is SGHTA, CDR2 FQGNSA, per germline. Trimming took 6 bases from V and 4 from J; bases not matched to a gene: 12. The CDR3 extends over 16 amino acids. Complete variable domain (other parts from reference TRBV7-2 and TRBJ1-2): GAGVSQSPSNKVTEKGKDVELRCDPISGHTALYWYRQSLGQGLEFLIYFQGNSAPDKSGLPSDRFSAERTGGSVSTLTIQRTQQEDSAVYLCASSFTWDRAGYGYTFGSGTRLTVV.

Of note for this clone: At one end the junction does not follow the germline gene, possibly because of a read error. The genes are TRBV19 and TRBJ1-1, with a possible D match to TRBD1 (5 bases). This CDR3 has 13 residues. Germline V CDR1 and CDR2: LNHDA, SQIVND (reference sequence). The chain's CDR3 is CASSRGRNTEAFF. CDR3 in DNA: TGTGCCAGCAGTAGGGGCAGGAACACTGAAGCTTTCTTT.

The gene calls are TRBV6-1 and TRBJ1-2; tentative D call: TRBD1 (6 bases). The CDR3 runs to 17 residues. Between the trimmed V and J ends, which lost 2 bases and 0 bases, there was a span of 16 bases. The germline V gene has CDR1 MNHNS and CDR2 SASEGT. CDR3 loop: CASSERGWGATNYGYTF. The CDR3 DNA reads TGTGCCAGCAGTGAAAGGGGATGGGGGGCCACTAACTATGGCTACACCTTC.

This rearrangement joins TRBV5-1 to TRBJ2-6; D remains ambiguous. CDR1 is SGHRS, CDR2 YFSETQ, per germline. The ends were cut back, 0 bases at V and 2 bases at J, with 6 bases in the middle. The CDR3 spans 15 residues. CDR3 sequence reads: CASSLAIPGANVLTF. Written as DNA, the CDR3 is TGCGCCAGCAGCTTGGCGATTCCTGGGGCCAACGTCCTGACTTTC.

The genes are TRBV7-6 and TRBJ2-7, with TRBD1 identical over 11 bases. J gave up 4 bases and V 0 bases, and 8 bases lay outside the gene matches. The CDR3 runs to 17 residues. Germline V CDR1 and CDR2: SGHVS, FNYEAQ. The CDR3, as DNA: TGTGCCAGCAGCTTAGCAATCGCCGGGACAGGGGGATACGAGCAGTACTTC. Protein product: CASSLAIAGTGGYEQYF.

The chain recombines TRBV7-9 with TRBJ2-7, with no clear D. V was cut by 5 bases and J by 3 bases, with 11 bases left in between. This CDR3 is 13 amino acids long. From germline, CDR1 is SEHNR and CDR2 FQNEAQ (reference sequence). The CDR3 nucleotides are TGTGCCAGCAGCAACATAGGATACTACGAGCAGTACTTC. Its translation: CASSNIGYYEQYF.

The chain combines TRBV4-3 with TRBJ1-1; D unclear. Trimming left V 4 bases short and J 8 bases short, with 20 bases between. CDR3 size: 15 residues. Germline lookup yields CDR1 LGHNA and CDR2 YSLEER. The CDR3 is CASSRSAGSETEAFF. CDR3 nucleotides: TGCGCCAGCAGCCGATCCGCCGGGAGTGAAACGGAAGCTTTCTTT.

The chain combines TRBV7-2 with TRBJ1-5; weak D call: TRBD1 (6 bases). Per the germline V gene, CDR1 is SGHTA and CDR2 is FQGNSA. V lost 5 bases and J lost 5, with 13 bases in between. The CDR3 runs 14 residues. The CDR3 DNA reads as TGTGCCAGCAGCGCAAGACAGGACTATCAGCCCCAGCATTTT. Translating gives CASSARQDYQPQHF.

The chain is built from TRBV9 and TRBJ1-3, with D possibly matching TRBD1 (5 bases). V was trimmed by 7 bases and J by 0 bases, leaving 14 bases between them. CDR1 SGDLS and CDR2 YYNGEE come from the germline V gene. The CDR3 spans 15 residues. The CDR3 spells CASARDWFSGNTIYF. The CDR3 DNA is TGTGCCAGCGCCCGGGACTGGTTCTCTGGAAACACCATATATTTT. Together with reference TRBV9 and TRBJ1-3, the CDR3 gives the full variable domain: DSGVTQTPKHLITATGQRVTLRCSPRSGDLSVYWYQQSLDQGLQFLIQYYNGEERAKGNILERFSAQQFPDLHSELNLSSLELGDSALYFCASARDWFSGNTIYFGEGSWLTVV.

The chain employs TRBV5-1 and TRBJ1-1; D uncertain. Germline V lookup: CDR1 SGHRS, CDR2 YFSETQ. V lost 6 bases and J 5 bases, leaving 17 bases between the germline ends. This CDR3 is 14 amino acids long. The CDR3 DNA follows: TGCGCCAGCACCTTTCAACACGGGGATACTGAAGCTTTCTTT. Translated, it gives CASTFQHGDTEAFF. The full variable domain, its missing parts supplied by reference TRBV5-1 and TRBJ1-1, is KAGVTQTPRYLIKTRGQQVTLSCSPISGHRSVSWYQQTPGQGLQFLFEYFSETQRNKGNFPGRFSGRQFSNSRSEMNVSTLELGDSALYLCASTFQHGDTEAFFGQGTRLTVV.

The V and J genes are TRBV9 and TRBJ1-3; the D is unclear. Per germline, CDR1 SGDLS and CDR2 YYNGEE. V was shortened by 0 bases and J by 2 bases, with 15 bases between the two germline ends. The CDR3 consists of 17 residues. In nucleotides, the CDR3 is TGTGCCAGCAGCGTAGATATATTGGGAGGAGCTGGAAACACCATATATTTT. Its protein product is CASSVDILGGAGNTIYF. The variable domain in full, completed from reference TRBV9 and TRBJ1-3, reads DSGVTQTPKHLITATGQRVTLRCSPRSGDLSVYWYQQSLDQGLQFLIQYYNGEERAKGNILERFSAQQFPDLHSELNLSSLELGDSALYFCASSVDILGGAGNTIYFGEGSWLTVV.

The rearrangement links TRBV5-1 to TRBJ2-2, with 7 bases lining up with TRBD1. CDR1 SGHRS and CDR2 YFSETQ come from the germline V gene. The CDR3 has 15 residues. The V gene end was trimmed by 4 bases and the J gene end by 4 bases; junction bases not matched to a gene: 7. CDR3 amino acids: CASSPQGKGTGELFF. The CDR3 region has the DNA TGCGCCAGCAGCCCACAGGGGAAGGGCACCGGGGAGCTGTTTTTT.

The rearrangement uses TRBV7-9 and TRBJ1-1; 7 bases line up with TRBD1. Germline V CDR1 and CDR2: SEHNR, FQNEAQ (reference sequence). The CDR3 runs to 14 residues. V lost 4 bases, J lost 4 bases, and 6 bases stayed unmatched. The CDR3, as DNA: TGTGCCAGCAGCTCGGTGGGACAGATCACTGAAGCTTTCTTT. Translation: CASSSVGQITEAFF.

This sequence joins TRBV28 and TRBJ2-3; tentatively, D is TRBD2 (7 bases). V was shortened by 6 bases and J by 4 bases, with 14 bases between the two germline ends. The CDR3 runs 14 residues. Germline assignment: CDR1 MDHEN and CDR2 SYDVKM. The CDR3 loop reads CASSPGGQADTQYF. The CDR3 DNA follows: TGTGCCAGCAGCCCCGGGGGGCAGGCAGATACGCAGTATTTT.

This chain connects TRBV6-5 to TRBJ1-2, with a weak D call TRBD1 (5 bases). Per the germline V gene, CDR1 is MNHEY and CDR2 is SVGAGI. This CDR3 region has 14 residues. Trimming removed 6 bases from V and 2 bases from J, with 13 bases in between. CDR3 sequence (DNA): TGTGCCAGCAGACTCGAGGGGAGGAACTATGGCTACACCTTC. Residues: CASRLEGRNYGYTF.

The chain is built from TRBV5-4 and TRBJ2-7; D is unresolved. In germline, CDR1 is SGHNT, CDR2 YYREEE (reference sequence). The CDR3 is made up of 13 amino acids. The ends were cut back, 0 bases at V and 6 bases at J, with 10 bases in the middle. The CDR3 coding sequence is TGTGCCAGCAGCTTGGCGGGTCGAACCGAGCAGTACTTC. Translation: CASSLAGRTEQYF.